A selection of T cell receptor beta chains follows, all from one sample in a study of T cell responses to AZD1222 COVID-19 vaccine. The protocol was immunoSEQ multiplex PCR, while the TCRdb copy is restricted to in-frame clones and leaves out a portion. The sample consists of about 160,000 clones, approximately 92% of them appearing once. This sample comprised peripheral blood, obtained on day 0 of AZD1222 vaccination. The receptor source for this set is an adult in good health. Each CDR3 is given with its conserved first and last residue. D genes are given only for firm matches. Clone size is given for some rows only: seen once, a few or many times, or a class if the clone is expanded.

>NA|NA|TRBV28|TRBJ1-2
TGTGCCATCTTTAAGGCAGCTAACTATGGCTACACCTTC
CAIFKAANYGYTF
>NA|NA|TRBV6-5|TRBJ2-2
TGTGCCAGCAGCAACAGGGACGGATCCGGGGAGCTGTTTTTT
CASSNRDGSGELFF
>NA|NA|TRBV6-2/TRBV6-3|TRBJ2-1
TGTGCCAGCAGTTACTGGGGGGAAGTACATAATGAGCAGTTCTTC
CASSYWGEVHNEQFF
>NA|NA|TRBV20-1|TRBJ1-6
TGCAGTGCTAGTGAGGGTCTTGCATTTGAAAATTCACCCCTCCACTTT
CSASEGLAFENSPLHF
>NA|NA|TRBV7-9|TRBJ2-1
TGTGCCAGCAGCTTAGTGGAGGGGTCTGAGCAGTTCTTC
CASSLVEGSEQFF
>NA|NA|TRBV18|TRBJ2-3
TGTGCCAGCTGGGGGAGCAACACAGATACGCAGTATTTT
CASWGSNTDTQYF
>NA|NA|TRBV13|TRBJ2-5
TGTGCCAGCAGTAGTGGCAGACGGGAGACCCAGTACTTC
CASSSGRRETQYF
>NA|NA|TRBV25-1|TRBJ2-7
TGTGCCAGCAGAAGGGATCGGGGGCTCTCCTACGAGCAGTACTTC
CASRRDRGLSYEQYF
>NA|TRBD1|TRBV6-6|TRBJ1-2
TGTGCCAGCAGTTACTCCGGACAGGGCCAGAACTATGGCTACACCTTC
CASSYSGQGQNYGYTF
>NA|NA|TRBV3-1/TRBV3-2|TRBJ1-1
TGTGCCAGCAGCCAGGGGACGGGAGGGACTGAAGCTTTCTTT
CASSQGTGGTEAFF
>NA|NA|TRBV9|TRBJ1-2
TGTGCCAGCACCGAAGGGGGACTTACCAGCTTAAACTATGGCTACACCTTC
CASTEGGLTSLNYGYTF
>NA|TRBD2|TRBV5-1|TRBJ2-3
TGCGCCAGCAGCCGGACACCAACCGGGACTAGCGGGGCCACAGATACGCAGTATTTT
CASSRTPTGTSGATDTQYF
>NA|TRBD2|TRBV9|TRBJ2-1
TGTGCCAGCAGCGTAAGTCAAGCGGGGGTCCAGAATGAGCAGTTCTTC
CASSVSQAGVQNEQFF
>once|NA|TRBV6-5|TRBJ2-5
TGTGCCAGCAGCGCAATAGAGACCCAGTACTTC
CASSAIETQYF
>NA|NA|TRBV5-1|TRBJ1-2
TGCGCCAGCAGCCCAACCCGGGGGGGTGGCTATGGCTACACCTTC
CASSPTRGGGYGYTF
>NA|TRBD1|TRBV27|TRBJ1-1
TGTGCCAGCAGGGCAGGGGGCACTGAAGCTTTCTTT
CASRAGGTEAFF
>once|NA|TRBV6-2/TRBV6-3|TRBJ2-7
TGTGCCAGCAGTTGGGGCATATACGAGCAGTACTTC
CASSWGIYEQYF
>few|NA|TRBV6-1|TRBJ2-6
TGTGCCAGCAGTGAATCTTGGAGCTCTGGGGCCAACGTCCTGACTTTC
CASSESWSSGANVLTF
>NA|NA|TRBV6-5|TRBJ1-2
TGTGCCAGCAAGACAGATATGGTCTCCTTC
CASKTDMVSF
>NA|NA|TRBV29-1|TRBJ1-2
TGCAGCGTGACCCCGGGGCCTCTACCGTCCGACACCTTC
CSVTPGPLPSDTF
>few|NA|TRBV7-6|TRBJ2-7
TGTGCCAGCAGCTTAGCGCACGGGGCAACCTACGAGCAGTACTTC
CASSLAHGATYEQYF
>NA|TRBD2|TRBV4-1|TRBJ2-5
TGCGCCAGCAGCCAAGACCCAAGCGGGGGGGCGGAGACCCAGTACTTC
CASSQDPSGGAETQYF
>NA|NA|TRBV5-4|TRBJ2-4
TGTGCCAGCAGCTTGACAGGAAAAAACATTCAGTACTTC
CASSLTGKNIQYF
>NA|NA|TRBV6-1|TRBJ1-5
TGTGCCAGCAGTGAGGGGGCATATAGCAATCAGCCCCAGCATTTT
CASSEGAYSNQPQHF
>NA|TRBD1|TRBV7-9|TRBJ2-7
TGTGCCAGCAGCCAGGACAGGGGCAAGACCTACGAGCAGTACTTC
CASSQDRGKTYEQYF
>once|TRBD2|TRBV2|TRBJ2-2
TGTGCCAGCACGGGGGGAAACACCGGGGAGCTGTTTTTT
CASTGGNTGELFF
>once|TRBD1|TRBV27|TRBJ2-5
TGTGCCAGCAGTAGCGGGGGACAGGGGGACCAAGAGACCCAGTACTTC
CASSSGGQGDQETQYF
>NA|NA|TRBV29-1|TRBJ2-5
TGCAGCGTTGAAGGGTACGTCAGGGGGACTCGAGAGACCCAGTACTTC
CSVEGYVRGTRETQYF
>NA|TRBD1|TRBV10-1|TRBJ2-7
TGCGCCAGCAGTGAGTCTTCCAGGGGGCCCTTCTACGAGCAGTACTTC
CASSESSRGPFYEQYF
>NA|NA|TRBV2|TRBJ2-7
TGTGCCAGCAGGGAGGGGGTTTCCTACGAGCAGTACTTC
CASREGVSYEQYF
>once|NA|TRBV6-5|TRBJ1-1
TGTGCCAGCACCTGGACCCATGAAGCTTTCTTT
CASTWTHEAFF
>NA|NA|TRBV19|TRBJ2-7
TGTGCCAGTAGTCCCACAGGTGACTGGGGAACCTACGAGCAGTACTTC
CASSPTGDWGTYEQYF
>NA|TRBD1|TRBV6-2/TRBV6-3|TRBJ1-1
TGTGCCAGCAGCCGGACAGGGGAATACACTGAAGCTTTCTTT
CASSRTGEYTEAFF
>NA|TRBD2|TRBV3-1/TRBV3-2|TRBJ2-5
TGTGCCAGCCGACTAGCGGGGGGATCCCAAGAGACCCAGTACTTC
CASRLAGGSQETQYF
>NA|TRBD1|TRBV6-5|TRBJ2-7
TGTGCCAGCAGTCGGGACAGGGCCCACGAGCAGTACTTC
CASSRDRAHEQYF
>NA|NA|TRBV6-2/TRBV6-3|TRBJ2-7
TGTGCCAGCAGTTACGTCGGGGACCCCCAAGAGCAGTACTTC
CASSYVGDPQEQYF
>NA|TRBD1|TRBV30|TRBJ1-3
TGTGCCTGGAGCGCTGGGACAGCTACTGGAAACACCATATATTTT
CAWSAGTATGNTIYF
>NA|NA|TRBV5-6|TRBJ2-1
TGTGCCAGCAGCTTGATAATTGCGGACAATGAGCAGTTCTTC
CASSLIIADNEQFF
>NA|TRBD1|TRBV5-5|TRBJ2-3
TGTGCCAGCAGCCGACAGGGTCGCGAACCAGATACGCAGTATTTT
CASSRQGREPDTQYF
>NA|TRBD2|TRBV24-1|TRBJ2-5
TGTGCCACCAGTTCGGGGGGTCAAGAGACCCAGTACTTC
CATSSGGQETQYF
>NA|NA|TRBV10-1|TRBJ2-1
TGCGCCAGCATCGTTCAGGATGAGCAGTTCTTC
CASIVQDEQFF
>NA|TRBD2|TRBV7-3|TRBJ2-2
TGTGCCAGCAGCAGACTAGCGGGGGCTCCTAACACCGGGGAGCTGTTTTTT
CASSRLAGAPNTGELFF
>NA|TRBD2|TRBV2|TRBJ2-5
TGTGCCAGCAGCGCTATGGGACTAGCGGTCCAAGAGACCCAGTACTTC
CASSAMGLAVQETQYF
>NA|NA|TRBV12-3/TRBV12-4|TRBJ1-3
TGTGCCAGCACCCCCAGTGGAAACACCATATATTTT
CASTPSGNTIYF
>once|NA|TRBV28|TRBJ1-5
TGTGCCAGCAGTTTAACCGGGACGGGGCAGCCCCAGCATTTT
CASSLTGTGQPQHF
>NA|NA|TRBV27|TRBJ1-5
TGTGCCAGCAGTTTAATAGGTATGGATCAGCCCCAGCATTTT
CASSLIGMDQPQHF
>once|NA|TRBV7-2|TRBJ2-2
TGTGCCAGCAGCCAACTGCGGCGTGACACCGGGGAGCTGTTTTTT
CASSQLRRDTGELFF
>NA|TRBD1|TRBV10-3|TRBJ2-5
TGTGCCATCACCGGGACAGGGGGCTTTTTCCCAGAGACCCAGTACTTC
CAITGTGGFFPETQYF
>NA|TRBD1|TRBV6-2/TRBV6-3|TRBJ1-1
TGTGCCAGCAGTTACATCCGGGACAGGGGGGCTTGGACTGAAGCTTTCTTT
CASSYIRDRGAWTEAFF
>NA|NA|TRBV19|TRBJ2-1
TGTGCCAGTAGTATAATGCAGGGGGGCAATGAGCAGTTCTTC
CASSIMQGGNEQFF
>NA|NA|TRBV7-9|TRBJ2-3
TGTGCCAGCAGCTTAGCGATAGTAGATACGCAGTATTTT
CASSLAIVDTQYF
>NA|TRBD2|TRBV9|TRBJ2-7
TGTGCCAGCAGCGCCGGACTAGCGGGGGGAATCTACGAGCAGTACTTC
CASSAGLAGGIYEQYF
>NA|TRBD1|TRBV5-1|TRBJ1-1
TGCGCCAGCAGAGTAATGGGACAGGGCACTGAAGCTTTCTTT
CASRVMGQGTEAFF
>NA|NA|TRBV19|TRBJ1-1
TGTGCCAGTAGTCCGTTGAACACTGAAGCTTTCTTT
CASSPLNTEAFF
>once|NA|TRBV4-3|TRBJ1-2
TGCGCCAGCAGCCAAGACTATATTAACTATGGCTACACCTTC
CASSQDYINYGYTF
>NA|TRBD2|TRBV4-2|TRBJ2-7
TGTGCCAGCAGCTACCGGGGGGGCGCGGGGGAGCAGTACTTC
CASSYRGGAGEQYF
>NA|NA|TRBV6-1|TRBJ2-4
TGTGCCAGCAGTGAAGCGGGGTGGAAAACCCTAGCCAAAAACATTCAGTACTTC
CASSEAGWKTLAKNIQYF
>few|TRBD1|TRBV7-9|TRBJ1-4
TGTGCCACGCGGTCCGGGACAGGAGGAGAAAAACTGTTTTTT
CATRSGTGGEKLFF
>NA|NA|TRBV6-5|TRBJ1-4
TGTGCCAGCACATCGCAGGGGTTTCATGAAAAACTGTTTTTT
CASTSQGFHEKLFF
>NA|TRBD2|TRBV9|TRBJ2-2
TGTGCCAGCAGCTTAAGCGGGGGGAACACCGGGGAGCTGTTTTTT
CASSLSGGNTGELFF